Presented here are 3 T cell receptor beta chains from one specimen sequenced in a study of control samples from healthy donors and cancer patients. Generated by immunoSEQ multiplex PCR, the TCRdb table keeps only in-frame clones and is missing some. The sample holds roughly 92,000 clones, about 89% seen once. Sequencing input: blood. The origin of the receptors is a woman aged 55-69 years in good health.

A single count supports this clone. This chain joins TRBV14 and TRBJ1-1; no reliable D call. The CDR3 is made up of 12 amino acids. The germline CDR1 and CDR2 sequences are SGHDN and FVKESK. The V end was cut by 4 bases, the J end by 11 bases, with 14 bases between. CDR3 residues: CASSRIIDAAFF. For the CDR3, the DNA is TGTGCCAGCAGCCGTATAATCGATGCCGCTTTCTTT.

This chain connects TRBV20-1 to TRBJ1-3, with D possibly being TRBD1 (5 bases). Trimming removed 6 bases at V and 11 bases at J, with 14 bases between. Germline assignment: CDR1 DFQATT and CDR2 SNEGSKA (reference sequence). The CDR3 loop spans 11 amino acids. The CDR3 sequence is CSALAGGAIYF. The CDR3 DNA sequence: TGCAGTGCGTTGGCGGGGGGAGCCATATATTTT.

The rearrangement uses TRBV19 and TRBJ2-7; TRBD1 might be the D (8 bases). The CDR3 has 13 amino acids. CDR1 is LNHDA and CDR2 is SQIVND in the germline V gene (reference sequence). V lost 5 bases and J 4 bases, leaving 12 bases between the germline ends. This chain's CDR3 is CASSGQGGYEQYF. The CDR3 DNA reads TGTGCCAGTAGTGGACAGGGAGGGTACGAGCAGTACTTC.